These 14 T cell receptor beta chains share one sample of origin, sequenced in a study of T cells in Graves' hyperthyroidism and ophthalmopathy (dated 2019 in TCRdb). The library was obtained by multiplex PCR. TCRdb names Illumina HiSeq 2000 as the instrument used. TCR beta CDR3 regions were amplified from RNA transcripts. The first round of RT-PCR for the TCR CDR3 was performed with the HTBI primer set and the Qiagen OneStep RT-PCR kit. TCRdb trimmed the raw reads at Q25, called clones with MiXCR and kept productive beta chains. Rows with one shared CDR3 protein collapse into an entry with the most common genes and DNA. For this sample there are a few hundred thousand distinct CDR3 sequences; approximately 13% appear just once. The ten largest clonotypes hold roughly 6.2% of the sample. The specimen was blood. The receptors were sampled from a woman in her thirties with Graves' hyperthyroidism that later progressed to Graves' ophthalmopathy.

This chain joins TRBV19 and TRBJ2-5, with 13 bases fitting TRBD2. Trimming cost V 7 bases and J 5 bases; bases outside gene matches: 10. CDR1 and CDR2 from the germline V gene are LNHDA and SQIVND (reference sequence). CDR3 length: 16 residues. CDR3: CASTTGLAGAMETQYF. In nucleotides, the CDR3 is TGTGCCAGTACCACCGGACTAGCGGGAGCTATGGAGACCCAGTACTTC. Together with reference TRBV19 and TRBJ2-5, the CDR3 gives the full variable domain: DGGITQSPKYLFRKEGQNVTLSCEQNLNHDAMYWYRQDPGQGLRLIYYSQIVNDFQKGDIAEGYSVSREKKESFPLTVTSAQKNPTAFYLCASTTGLAGAMETQYFGPGTRLLVL.

This clonotype was detected a few times. The chain has TRBV7-3 and TRBJ1-1, with unresolved D. In germline, CDR1 is SGHTA, CDR2 FQGTGA. Trimming removed 6 bases from V and 12 bases from J, with 17 bases in between. This CDR3 spans 12 amino acids. CDR3 nucleotide sequence: TGTGCCAGCAGTAGCCCTACAGAGGAGTCTTTCTTT. It specifies CASSSPTEESFF. The whole variable domain, remainder taken from reference TRBV7-3 and TRBJ1-1, is GAGVSQTPSNKVTEKGKYVELRCDPISGHTALYWYRQSLGQGPEFLIYFQGTGAADDSGLPNDRFFAVRPEGSVSTLKIQRTERGDSAVYLCASSSPTEESFFGQGTRLTVV.

This clonotype was seen repeatedly, ten times or more. The CDR3 reads CASSLVSGGMRWEQFF. Written as DNA, the CDR3 is TGTGCCAGCAGTTTAGTCTCAGGGGGCATGAGGTGGGAGCAGTTCTTC. V is TRBV28 and J is TRBJ2-1; TRBD1 matches 8 bases. This CDR3 contains 16 residues. The V and J ends lost 2 bases and 10 bases, in that order; junction bases with no gene match: 13. Looked up from germline, CDR1 is MDHEN and CDR2 is SYDVKM.

This clonotype has just a few counts. The chain carries TRBV3-1 and TRBJ2-6, with TRBD1 as a possible D gene (7 bases). This CDR3 is built from 19 residues. CDR1 is LGHDT, CDR2 YNNKEL, per germline (reference sequence). Between the trimmed V and J ends, which lost 4 bases and 0 bases, there was a span of 19 bases. CDR3 sequence (DNA): TGTGCCAGCAGCCGCACGGCGGGACAGATGTTCTCTGGGGCCAACGTCCTGACTTTC. Protein sequence: CASSRTAGQMFSGANVLTF.

The rearrangement uses TRBV19 and TRBJ2-3, with TRBD2 matching 8 bases. CDR1 and CDR2 from the germline V gene are LNHDA and SQIVND (reference sequence). The CDR3 is made up of 21 amino acids. Unmatched junction bases numbered 22, after V lost 3 bases and J lost 2 bases. CDR3 in amino acids: CASSILSQGRAGAPYTDTQYF. CDR3 in DNA: TGTGCCAGTAGTATCCTCTCCCAGGGTCGAGCGGGAGCCCCCTACACAGATACGCAGTATTTT.

The rearrangement uses TRBV7-2 and TRBJ1-4; 10 positions agree with TRBD1. Germline lookup yields CDR1 SGHTA and CDR2 FQGNSA. The junction had 7 bases not matched to a gene; V was cut back by 5 bases and J by 7 bases. The CDR3 consists of 15 residues. CDR3 coding DNA: TGTGCCAGCAGCGCCCGACAGGGGGCTGGTGAAAAACTGTTTTTT. As protein: CASSARQGAGEKLFF.

This clonotype was counted ten times or more. The chain uses TRBV20-1 and TRBJ1-1, with TRBD1 identical over 8 bases. The CDR3 is 16 amino acids. In germline, CDR1 is DFQATT, CDR2 SNEGSKA (reference sequence). V trimming: 6 bases; J trimming: 3 bases; junction bases outside the gene matches: 15. The CDR3 region has the DNA TGCAGTGCCCATGCGGGGGCAGGGGGCGCGGACACTGAAGCTTTCTTT. Translated: CSAHAGAGGADTEAFF.

The gene calls are TRBV20-1 and TRBJ2-2, with 7 positions matching TRBD1. CDR1 and CDR2 from the germline V gene are DFQATT and SNEGSKA (reference sequence). Trimming at V came to 3 bases and at J to 5 bases, leaving 9 bases not matched to a gene. The CDR3 covers 15 residues. The CDR3 bases are TGCAGTGCTAGCCCCGACAGGGCGTATACCGGGGAGCTGTTTTTT. Encoded protein: CSASPDRAYTGELFF.

This clonotype has a count of ten or more. The chain joins TRBV9 to TRBJ1-3; D may be TRBD1 (6 bases). CDR3 size: 20 residues. The germline V gene has CDR1 SGDLS and CDR2 YYNGEE. The V gene lost 3 bases and the J gene lost 0 bases, with 25 bases spanning the gap. CDR3 sequence: CASSAPDSWPQTSSGNTIYF. The CDR3 DNA reads as TGTGCCAGCAGCGCTCCGGACAGTTGGCCCCAGACAAGCTCTGGAAACACCATATATTTT.

The chain carries TRBV30 and TRBJ2-5; no clear D. CDR3 length: 10 amino acids. The V gene lost 5 bases and the J gene lost 3 bases, with 4 bases spanning the gap. Germline V gene data show CDR1 as GTSNPN and CDR2 as SVGIG (reference sequence). This chain's CDR3 is CAWVEETQYF. As DNA, the CDR3 is TGTGCCTGGGTTGAAGAGACCCAGTACTTC.

This clonotype has ten or more counts. CDR3 DNA sequence: TGCGCCAGCAGCTTGGTTCGTTTCAATGAGCAGTTCTTC. Protein product: CASSLVRFNEQFF. The J gene is TRBJ2-1, the V gene TRBV5-1; D gene uncertain. Germline lookup yields CDR1 SGHRS and CDR2 YFSETQ. The length of the CDR3 is 13 residues. Trimming took off 0 bases at V and 6 bases at J, with 7 bases between the two ends. Complete variable domain (other parts from reference TRBV5-1 and TRBJ2-1): KAGVTQTPRYLIKTRGQQVTLSCSPISGHRSVSWYQQTPGQGLQFLFEYFSETQRNKGNFPGRFSGRQFSNSRSEMNVSTLELGDSALYLCASSLVRFNEQFFGPGTRLTVL.

This clonotype was recorded at least ten times. The chain couples TRBV27 to TRBJ2-1; TRBD1 matches 10 bases. Looked up from germline, CDR1 is MNHEY and CDR2 is SMNVEV (reference sequence). V shed 7 bases, J shed 6 bases, and the junction held 6 bases outside the gene matches. This CDR3 comprises 14 residues. The chain's CDR3 is CASTTGTGVNEQFF. In nucleotides, the CDR3 is TGTGCCAGCACTACCGGGACAGGGGTCAATGAGCAGTTCTTC.

As for this clonotype: A single base separates this from a much larger clone, so it may be a read error. The chain recombines TRBV29-1 with TRBJ2-7, with D hard to call. V shed 1 base and J shed 4 bases, with 11 bases lying between them. Germline V gene data show CDR1 as SQVTM and CDR2 as ANQGSEA. CDR3 size: 13 residues. Here the CDR3 reads CSVEARDRYEQYF. The CDR3 DNA sequence: TGCAGCGTTGAAGCGAGAGATCGGTACGAGCAGTACTTC.

This clonotype came up many times. The chain couples TRBV3-1 to TRBJ2-1; D may be TRBD2 (6 bases). CDR1 LGHDT and CDR2 YNNKEL come from the germline V gene (reference sequence). The CDR3 length is 15 residues. The V end lost 1 base, the J end lost 3 bases, and 10 bases lay between the germline ends. CDR3 protein: CASSQVGGLYNEQFF. In nucleotides, the CDR3 is TGTGCCAGCAGCCAAGTGGGGGGACTCTACAATGAGCAGTTCTTC.